The rows below give T cell receptor beta chains drawn from one sample of a study of T cells after yellow fever vaccination. Each CDR3 protein gets one entry after TCRdb re-called the 5' RACE reads with MiXCR. This sample has 100,000 to 150,000 distinct CDR3 sequences, with roughly 15% found just once. Here the sequenced sample was CD8+ T cells sorted from PBMCs, taken 5 days after the yellow fever booster vaccination. The receptor source for this set is a man between 18 and 35 years old who received the YFV17D yellow fever vaccine. Each CDR3 is given with its conserved first and last residue. A D gene is named only where the DNA matches it firmly. Size values are once, few and many counts, or a class for expanded clones, and some rows have none.

d_call: TRBD1
j_call: TRBJ2-1
clone_size: few
v_call: TRBV6-2/TRBV6-3
cdr3_nt: TGTGCCAGCAGTCCCCGACAGGGGCATGAGCAGTTCTTC
cdr3_aa: CASSPRQGHEQFF

d_call: .
j_call: TRBJ1-5
clone_size: many
v_call: TRBV5-5
cdr3_nt: TGTGCCAGCAGCCTTGAGGATCAGGTTAGCAATCAGCCCCAGCATTTT
cdr3_aa: CASSLEDQVSNQPQHF

d_call: .
j_call: TRBJ2-5
clone_size: few
v_call: TRBV29-1
cdr3_nt: TGCAGCGTTAGGACTCTTCAAGAGACCCAGTACTTC
cdr3_aa: CSVRTLQETQYF

d_call: .
j_call: TRBJ2-3
clone_size: .
v_call: TRBV5-1
cdr3_nt: TGCGCCAGCAGCTTCACTAGTGATACGCAGTATTTT
cdr3_aa: CASSFTSDTQYF

d_call: TRBD2
j_call: TRBJ2-3
clone_size: .
v_call: TRBV6-2/TRBV6-3
cdr3_nt: TGTGCCAGCAGTTGGGGGAGGGTGGCAGATACGCAGTATTTT
cdr3_aa: CASSWGRVADTQYF

d_call: .
j_call: TRBJ2-5
clone_size: .
v_call: TRBV4-1
cdr3_nt: TGCGCCAGCAGCCAGGAAACAGGGAGCCCGATCCAAGAGACCCAGTACTTC
cdr3_aa: CASSQETGSPIQETQYF

d_call: .
j_call: TRBJ2-7
clone_size: few
v_call: TRBV1
cdr3_nt: TGCACCAGCAGCCAAAAAGGGGCCGCCCCGTGGGAGCAGTACTTC
cdr3_aa: CTSSQKGAAPWEQYF

d_call: .
j_call: TRBJ2-7
clone_size: .
v_call: TRBV7-6
cdr3_nt: TGTGCCAGCAGCTTGAGACCAACCGGGACAAACGAGCAGTACTTC
cdr3_aa: CASSLRPTGTNEQYF

d_call: .
j_call: TRBJ2-5
clone_size: .
v_call: TRBV12-5
cdr3_nt: TGTGCTAGTGGTTTGGGCTCCAGGGCACAAGAGACCCAGTACTTC
cdr3_aa: CASGLGSRAQETQYF

d_call: .
j_call: TRBJ2-3
clone_size: few
v_call: TRBV10-2
cdr3_nt: TGCGCCAGCAGTGTCCGTACCACCGGCACAGATACGCAGTATTTT
cdr3_aa: CASSVRTTGTDTQYF

d_call: TRBD1
j_call: TRBJ1-2
clone_size: .
v_call: TRBV7-2
cdr3_nt: TGTGCCAGCAGCTCGCCGGGACAGGGCACCATCTATGGCTACACCTTC
cdr3_aa: CASSSPGQGTIYGYTF

d_call: TRBD1
j_call: TRBJ2-7
clone_size: few
v_call: TRBV4-2
cdr3_nt: TGTGCCAGCAGCTCCGGGACAGGGACCTACGAGCAGTACTTC
cdr3_aa: CASSSGTGTYEQYF

d_call: TRBD2
j_call: TRBJ2-5
clone_size: few
v_call: TRBV6-5
cdr3_nt: TGTGCCAGCAGTTCTCGGCTAGCGGGGCCCCAAGAGACCCAGTACTTC
cdr3_aa: CASSSRLAGPQETQYF

d_call: TRBD2
j_call: TRBJ2-1
clone_size: few
v_call: TRBV27
cdr3_nt: TGTGCCAGCAGTTTTGGGACTAGCGGGGCCAATGAGCAGTTCTTC
cdr3_aa: CASSFGTSGANEQFF

d_call: .
j_call: TRBJ2-7
clone_size: few
v_call: TRBV20-1
cdr3_nt: TGCAGTGCTAGTTTCAGTTCCTACGAGCAGTACTTC
cdr3_aa: CSASFSSYEQYF

d_call: .
j_call: TRBJ1-2
clone_size: few
v_call: TRBV10-3
cdr3_nt: TGTGCCATCATGACCTCGGGGGTCGATGGCTACACCTTC
cdr3_aa: CAIMTSGVDGYTF

d_call: .
j_call: TRBJ2-2
clone_size: .
v_call: TRBV4-3
cdr3_nt: TGCGCCAGCAGCCAAGGGGGAAGGGAGCTGTTTTTT
cdr3_aa: CASSQGGRELFF

d_call: .
j_call: TRBJ1-1
clone_size: few
v_call: TRBV6-2/TRBV6-3
cdr3_nt: TGTGCCAGCAGATATACGTCAGGGGCCACTGAAGCTTTCTTT
cdr3_aa: CASRYTSGATEAFF

d_call: TRBD1
j_call: TRBJ2-1
clone_size: .
v_call: TRBV28
cdr3_nt: TGTGCCAGCAGTTTATCCGGACAGGGCATCCGCAATGAGCAGTTCTTC
cdr3_aa: CASSLSGQGIRNEQFF

d_call: TRBD1
j_call: TRBJ2-5
clone_size: .
v_call: TRBV4-2
cdr3_nt: TGTGCCAGCAGCCAGAGGGACAGGGGAGGAGAGACCCAGTACTTC
cdr3_aa: CASSQRDRGGETQYF

d_call: TRBD1
j_call: TRBJ1-1
clone_size: few
v_call: TRBV5-1
cdr3_nt: TGCGCCAGCAGACTAGGACAGGGGAACACTGAAGCTTTCTTT
cdr3_aa: CASRLGQGNTEAFF

d_call: .
j_call: TRBJ1-2
clone_size: few
v_call: TRBV12-3/TRBV12-4
cdr3_nt: TGTGCCAGCAGAACCAGCGTTTCTAACTATGGCTACACCTTC
cdr3_aa: CASRTSVSNYGYTF

d_call: TRBD1
j_call: TRBJ2-5
clone_size: .
v_call: TRBV6-6
cdr3_nt: TGTGCCAGCAGTATTTACAGGGGGCCTGAGACCCAGTACTTC
cdr3_aa: CASSIYRGPETQYF

d_call: .
j_call: TRBJ2-7
clone_size: many
v_call: TRBV7-8
cdr3_nt: TGTGCCAGCAGCTTAGTGGGCTACGAGCAGTACTTC
cdr3_aa: CASSLVGYEQYF

d_call: .
j_call: TRBJ1-2
clone_size: few
v_call: TRBV6-5
cdr3_nt: TGTGCCAGCAGTTATGGGGGGCGATTATCCTATGGCTACACCTTC
cdr3_aa: CASSYGGRLSYGYTF

d_call: .
j_call: TRBJ2-5
clone_size: .
v_call: TRBV20-1
cdr3_nt: TGCAGTGCTAGAGAGGAAGTTCTTGCGCCTCTGTACTTC
cdr3_aa: CSAREEVLAPLYF

d_call: .
j_call: TRBJ2-1
clone_size: .
v_call: TRBV12-3/TRBV12-4
cdr3_nt: TGTGCCAGCAGCAGGGAACAGGGTAATGAGCAGTTCTTC
cdr3_aa: CASSREQGNEQFF

d_call: .
j_call: TRBJ2-1
clone_size: .
v_call: TRBV12-3/TRBV12-4
cdr3_nt: TGTGCCAGCAGTTTCGGGACGAGACAGTTCTTC
cdr3_aa: CASSFGTRQFF

d_call: .
j_call: TRBJ2-7
clone_size: .
v_call: TRBV4-2
cdr3_nt: TGTGCCAGCAGCCAAGGACTAGAGAGCTCCTACGAGCAGTACTTC
cdr3_aa: CASSQGLESSYEQYF

d_call: .
j_call: TRBJ1-4
clone_size: .
v_call: TRBV20-1
cdr3_nt: TGCAGTGCTAGCGATAACAGAGATAATGAAAAACTGTTTTTT
cdr3_aa: CSASDNRDNEKLFF

d_call: .
j_call: TRBJ2-3
clone_size: many
v_call: TRBV5-1
cdr3_nt: TGCGCCAGCGGGAATGTCGAGGACGGGGGGCTTACAGATACGCAGTATTTT
cdr3_aa: CASGNVEDGGLTDTQYF

d_call: TRBD1
j_call: TRBJ2-7
clone_size: few
v_call: TRBV4-1
cdr3_nt: TGCGCCAGCAGCCAACCGGGACAGGCCTACGAGCAGTACTTC
cdr3_aa: CASSQPGQAYEQYF

d_call: TRBD2
j_call: TRBJ2-1
clone_size: .
v_call: TRBV13
cdr3_nt: TGTGCCAGCAGCTCAACCGGGACTAGCGCCTACAATGAGCAGTTCTTC
cdr3_aa: CASSSTGTSAYNEQFF

d_call: .
j_call: TRBJ2-6
clone_size: .
v_call: TRBV6-5
cdr3_nt: TGTGCCAGCAGTTTGGCCGGGACGGACTACTTCTCTGGGGCCAACGTCCTGACTTTC
cdr3_aa: CASSLAGTDYFSGANVLTF

d_call: .
j_call: TRBJ1-4
clone_size: few
v_call: TRBV4-3
cdr3_nt: TGCGCCAGCAGCCAAGAAGGGTGGTCAGGGCATGAAAAACTGTTTTTT
cdr3_aa: CASSQEGWSGHEKLFF

d_call: .
j_call: TRBJ2-5
clone_size: .
v_call: TRBV27
cdr3_nt: TGTGCCAGCAGCCAACAGGGACGTCGGGAGACCCAGTACTTC
cdr3_aa: CASSQQGRRETQYF

d_call: TRBD2
j_call: TRBJ2-1
clone_size: .
v_call: TRBV12-3/TRBV12-4
cdr3_nt: TGTGCCAGCAGTTCCCGACTAGCGGGGCCTTACAATGAGCAGTTCTTC
cdr3_aa: CASSSRLAGPYNEQFF

d_call: .
j_call: TRBJ2-2
clone_size: once
v_call: TRBV4-2
cdr3_nt: TGTGCCAGCAGCCAACCAACGGGCGTCGGGGAGCTGTTTTTT
cdr3_aa: CASSQPTGVGELFF

d_call: .
j_call: TRBJ1-1
clone_size: few
v_call: TRBV29-1
cdr3_nt: TGCAGCGTTTTCAGGGGTTTGAACACTGAAGCTTTCTTT
cdr3_aa: CSVFRGLNTEAFF

d_call: .
j_call: TRBJ1-1
clone_size: few
v_call: TRBV7-9
cdr3_nt: TGTGCCAGCAGCTTAAGGGCGGGAATGAACACTGAAGCTTTCTTT
cdr3_aa: CASSLRAGMNTEAFF

d_call: .
j_call: TRBJ2-6
clone_size: once
v_call: TRBV12-3/TRBV12-4
cdr3_nt: TGTGCCAGTCAAACGGGGGCCAACGTCCTGACTTTC
cdr3_aa: CASQTGANVLTF

d_call: .
j_call: TRBJ1-4
clone_size: few
v_call: TRBV15
cdr3_nt: TGTGCCACCAGCAGACCTGGGGTCGAAAAACTGTTTTTT
cdr3_aa: CATSRPGVEKLFF

d_call: .
j_call: TRBJ1-4
clone_size: few
v_call: TRBV7-8
cdr3_nt: TGTGCCAGCAGCTTAGATTGGGGAAGTGAAAAACTGTTTTTT
cdr3_aa: CASSLDWGSEKLFF

d_call: .
j_call: TRBJ2-7
clone_size: few
v_call: TRBV3-1
cdr3_nt: TGTGCCAGCAGCCAAGGGGTTGGGACGTTGACAATGAGCGAGCAGTACTTC
cdr3_aa: CASSQGVGTLTMSEQYF

d_call: .
j_call: TRBJ1-4
clone_size: few
v_call: TRBV27
cdr3_nt: TGTGCCAGCAGTTTATCCCTCTCCGCAACTAATGAAAAACTGTTTTTT
cdr3_aa: CASSLSLSATNEKLFF

d_call: .
j_call: TRBJ2-1
clone_size: .
v_call: TRBV7-9
cdr3_nt: TGTGCCAGCAGCGGGGCGGGGAACGAGAATGAGCAGTTCTTC
cdr3_aa: CASSGAGNENEQFF

d_call: .
j_call: TRBJ2-3
clone_size: many
v_call: TRBV15
cdr3_nt: TGTGCCACCAGCCCCAGGTCCCCAGATACGCAGTATTTT
cdr3_aa: CATSPRSPDTQYF

d_call: TRBD1
j_call: TRBJ1-6
clone_size: many
v_call: TRBV5-5
cdr3_nt: TGTGCCAGCAGCACAACGGACAGGATCGGGTCACCCCTCCACTTT
cdr3_aa: CASSTTDRIGSPLHF